This is a list of T cell receptor beta chains from one sample in a study of blood T cells in healthy people across ages. TCRdb used MiXCR to reprocess the 5' RACE reads, holding one entry per CDR3 protein. The sample yields hundreds of thousands of distinct CDR3 sequences, about three fifths seen once. The sequenced material came from blood. The origin of the receptors is a young man in good health. CDR3s include the opening cysteine and the closing phenylalanine or tryptophan. D genes are given only for firm matches. Not all rows give a size; the values are once, few, many and, for expanded clones, a class.

D	V	J	size	CDR3	DNA
TRBD2	TRBV2	TRBJ2-3	NA	CASSEAPLAGGTDTQYF	TGTGCCAGCAGTGAAGCCCCTCTAGCGGGGGGTACTGATACGCAGTATTTT
NA	TRBV9	TRBJ2-3	few	CASSHPRGKSSTDTQYF	TGTGCCAGCAGCCACCCCCGGGGGAAGTCGAGCACAGATACGCAGTATTTT
NA	TRBV4-2	TRBJ2-3	NA	CASSQERRVDTQYF	TGTGCCAGCAGCCAAGAGAGGCGGGTAGATACGCAGTATTTT
TRBD1	TRBV5-1	TRBJ2-5	NA	CASSLRQGASQETQYF	TGCGCCAGCAGCTTGCGACAGGGGGCTAGCCAAGAGACCCAGTACTTC
NA	TRBV5-1	TRBJ2-1	NA	CASSFGVGEQFF	TGCGCCAGCAGCTTCGGGGTTGGTGAGCAGTTCTTC
NA	TRBV5-1	TRBJ1-2	NA	CASSLESGRGQANYGYTF	TGCGCCAGCAGCTTGGAATCGGGCAGGGGCCAGGCTAACTATGGCTACACCTTC
TRBD2	TRBV27	TRBJ2-1	NA	CASSFGLAGSNEQFF	TGTGCCAGCAGTTTCGGACTAGCGGGATCCAATGAGCAGTTCTTC
NA	TRBV5-5	TRBJ2-3	NA	CASSLGIPDTQYF	TGTGCCAGCAGCTTGGGGATTCCAGATACGCAGTATTTT
TRBD1	TRBV20-1	TRBJ2-4	NA	CSAPIGTGGSNIQYF	TGCAGTGCCCCGATAGGGACAGGGGGCTCAAACATTCAGTACTTC
NA	TRBV27	TRBJ2-7	NA	CASKHGGSFYEQYF	TGTGCCAGCAAGCACGGTGGCTCATTTTACGAGCAGTACTTC
NA	TRBV13	TRBJ1-4	once	CASSRGRVGEKLFF	TGTGCCAGCAGCCGGGGACGAGTGGGTGAAAAACTGTTTTTT
NA	TRBV4-1	TRBJ2-3	NA	CASSQEGNTDTQYF	TGCGCCAGCAGCCAAGAAGGGAACACAGATACGCAGTATTTT
NA	TRBV6-2/TRBV6-3	TRBJ2-7	NA	CASSYGGLVYEQYF	TGTGCCAGCAGTTACGGGGGACTCGTCTACGAGCAGTACTTC
NA	TRBV5-6	TRBJ1-2	NA	CASSSSTGAYGYTF	TGTGCCAGCAGCTCATCGACAGGAGCCTATGGCTACACCTTC
TRBD2	TRBV6-4	TRBJ2-3	few	CASSGGATDTQYF	TGTGCCAGCAGCGGGGGGGCCACAGATACGCAGTATTTT
NA	TRBV9	TRBJ2-3	once	CASSVVIGTDTQYF	TGTGCCAGCAGCGTAGTAATCGGCACAGATACGCAGTATTTT
NA	TRBV12-3/TRBV12-4	TRBJ2-7	NA	CASNNVGGLATYEQYF	TGTGCCAGCAACAATGTAGGAGGCCTAGCCACCTACGAGCAGTACTTC